This T cell receptor (beta chain) was captured by sequencing in a study of blood T cell repertoires in COVID-19. Across the whole study: COVID-19 samples, acute and convalescent, were from the United States, Italy and Spain. T cells, B-cell-depleted T cells, or PBMCs provided the cDNA or gDNA that served as material.

This clone was observed once. Authors' data handling: Nucleated cell counts were estimated from reference gene primer amplification. Clones were read by immunoSEQ multiplex PCR, and TCRdb kept only the in-frame ones, dropping some. From that table come the V and J calls and clone size; the DNA was used to work out D and trimming. The sample lists approximately 260,000 clones, roughly 87% occurring once. This receptor was obtained from a man aged 60-69 years who had recovered from COVID-19. Input material: peripheral blood.

CDR3 in DNA: TGTGCCAGCAGTTACTCGGGTTTAGGAGGGCCGGTGCAGTACTTC. Protein: CASSYSGLGGPVQYF. The chain joins TRBV6-5 to TRBJ2-7; a weak D match, TRBD2 (6 bases). This CDR3 is built from 15 residues. Germline V CDR1 and CDR2: MNHEY, SVGAGI. Trimming cost V 0 bases and J 9 bases, with 18 bases left between them.